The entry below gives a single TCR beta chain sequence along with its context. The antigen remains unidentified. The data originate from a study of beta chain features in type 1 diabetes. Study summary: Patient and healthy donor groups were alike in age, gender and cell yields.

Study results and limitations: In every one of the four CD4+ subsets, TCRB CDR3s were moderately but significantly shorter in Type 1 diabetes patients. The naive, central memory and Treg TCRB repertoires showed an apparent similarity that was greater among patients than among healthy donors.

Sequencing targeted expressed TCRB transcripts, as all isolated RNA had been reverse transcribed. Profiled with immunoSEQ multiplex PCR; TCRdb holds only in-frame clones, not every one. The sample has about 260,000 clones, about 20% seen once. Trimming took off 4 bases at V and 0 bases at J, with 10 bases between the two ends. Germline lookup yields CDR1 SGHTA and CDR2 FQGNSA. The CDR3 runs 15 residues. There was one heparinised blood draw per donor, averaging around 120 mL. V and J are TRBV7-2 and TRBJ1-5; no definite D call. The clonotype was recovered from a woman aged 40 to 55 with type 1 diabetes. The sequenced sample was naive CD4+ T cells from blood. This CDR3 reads CASSSPGGSNQPQHF. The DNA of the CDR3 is TGTGCCAGCAGCTCCCCGGGAGGTAGCAATCAGCCCCAGCATTTT.